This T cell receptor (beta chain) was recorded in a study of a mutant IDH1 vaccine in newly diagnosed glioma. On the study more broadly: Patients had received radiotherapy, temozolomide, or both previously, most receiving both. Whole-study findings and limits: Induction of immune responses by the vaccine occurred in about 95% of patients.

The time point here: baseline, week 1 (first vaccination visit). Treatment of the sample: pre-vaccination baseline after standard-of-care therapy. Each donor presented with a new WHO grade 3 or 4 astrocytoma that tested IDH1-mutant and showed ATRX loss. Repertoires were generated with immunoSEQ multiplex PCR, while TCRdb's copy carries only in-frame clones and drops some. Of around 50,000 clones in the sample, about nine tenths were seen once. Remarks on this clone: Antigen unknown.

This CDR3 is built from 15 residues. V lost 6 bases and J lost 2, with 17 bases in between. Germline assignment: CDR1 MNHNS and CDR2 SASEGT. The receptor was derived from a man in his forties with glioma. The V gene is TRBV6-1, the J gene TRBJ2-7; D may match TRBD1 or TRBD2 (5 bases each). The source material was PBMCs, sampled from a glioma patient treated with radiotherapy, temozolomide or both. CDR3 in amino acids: CASRGELGATYEQYF. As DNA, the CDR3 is TGTGCCAGCAGAGGGGAACTCGGGGCAACCTACGAGCAGTACTTC.